This record looks at one T cell receptor beta chain sequence and its context. Its cognate antigen is unknown. The entry originates in a study of shared clonotypes between healthy human individuals. Study-wide background: Each donor's CD4 naive and CD4 memory cells filled three plates apiece, CD8 naive two, and CD8 memory one. Overall study findings and caveats: Few donors limited the genetic and exposure-history diversity represented.

The germline CDR1 and CDR2 sequences are SGHAT and FQNNGV. V trimming: 2 bases; J trimming: 5 bases; junction bases outside the gene matches: 10. The CDR3 covers 17 residues. Measured with immunoSEQ multiplex PCR; TCRdb has only the in-frame clones, and not every one. The sample lists roughly 1.4 million clones; approximately 98.5% were seen once. Sequencing input: naive CD4+ T cells sorted from blood. Subset reported: CD45RA+ positively selected. The chain is built from TRBV11-2 and TRBJ2-2; 8 positions match TRBD1. The receptor was isolated from a man under 40 in good health. The CDR3 spells CASSLRVRRQGTGELFF. The CDR3 nucleotides read TGTGCCAGCAGCTTACGGGTTAGGAGACAGGGGACCGGGGAGCTGTTTTTT.